This T cell receptor (beta chain) is from a study of CD8+ T cells in alopecia areata. Overall study findings and caveats: Scalp sample sequencing also detects resident alphabeta T cells of normal skin.

The study team obtained lesional scalp punch biopsies and peripheral blood from alopecia areata patients. Separation by sorting yielded CD4+ and CD8+ T cells from PBMCs. Of note for this clone: Its matching antigen is unknown.

The length of the CDR3 is 14 residues. The germline gives CDR1 SNHLY, CDR2 FYNNEI. V was trimmed by 2 bases and J by 2 bases, leaving 10 bases between them. Once RNA had been extracted, it was reverse transcribed into cDNA to act as the sequencing template. TCRdb's copy holds only in-frame clones and misses some; the assay was immunoSEQ multiplex PCR. The sample has around 120,000 clones, more than 30% seen once; the top ten hold approximately 3.3%. The sequence derives from a human donor with alopecia areata. Sequencing was done on a sample of CD4+ T cells sorted from blood. This chain joins TRBV2 and TRBJ2-7; possibly TRBD2 for D (5 bases). The CDR3 sequence: CASSEQRTAYEQYF. CDR3 coding DNA: TGTGCCAGCAGTGAACAGCGGACCGCCTACGAGCAGTACTTC. The full variable domain, rest sourced from reference TRBV2 and TRBJ2-7, is EPEVTQTPSHQVTQMGQEVILRCVPISNHLYFYWYRQILGQKVEFLVSFYNNEISEKSEIFDDQFSVERPDGSNFTLKIRSTKLEDSAMYFCASSEQRTAYEQYFGPGTRLTVT.